This T cell receptor beta chain appears in the sequencing data of a study of regulatory T cells in long-lasting Graves disease. This clonotype was detected ten times or more. Losses at the gene ends were 6 bases for V and 2 bases for J; bases not matched to a gene: 4. The CDR3 sequence is 14 residues long. Germline V CDR1 and CDR2: SNHLY, FYNNEI. With iRepertoire HTBI primers and Arm-PCR of CDR3 regions, TCR beta libraries were built. In the original processing: Samples revealed around 56 TRBV and over 12 TRBJ segments. One entry per CDR3 protein results from TCRdb running MiXCR on the multiplex PCR reads. TCRdb, not the original authors, processed these V and J calls. The data hold 350,000 to 450,000 distinct CDR3 sequences, with about 15% observed a single time. Time point meaning: newly diagnosed GD, antithyroid drugs for less than 3 months. The TCR library used RNA extracted from PBMCs. It was an endocrinology department in Xi'an, China, that provided the patients.

This same sample was also part of a study on T cells in Graves' hyperthyroidism and ophthalmopathy. That paper adds: Lactation, pregnancy, other autoimmune disease or uncontrolled infection led to exclusion of patients. Ophthalmopathy, which appeared later, was predicted by the model a median about 5.9 months before onset.

Sequenced here: peripheral blood mononuclear cells (PBMCs), sampled at new diagnosis, from a patient treated with antithyroid drugs. V usage is TRBV2 and J usage is TRBJ1-5, with 7 positions matching TRBD1. The receptor's source is a woman aged 30 to 39 with Graves disease. The CDR3 bases are TGTGCCAGCAGGTTGACAGGGCGCAATCAGCCCCAGCATTTT. Encoded protein: CASRLTGRNQPQHF.